What follows describes a single TCR beta chain. Indicated treatment: over 15 received Ad26.COV2.S at low or high dose, single or two shots; 5 received placebo; per-sample allocation not given. Following the first vaccine or placebo injection, samples were taken on day 63. V dropped 3 bases and J dropped 2 bases, with 14 bases sitting between them. CDR1 is LNHDA, CDR2 SQIVND, per germline (reference sequence). The CDR3 length is 15 residues. The sample is drawn from a study of Ad26.COV2.S vaccination and SARS-CoV-2 variants. Background on the study: Ad26.COV2.S given intramuscularly, once or twice 56 days apart.

TCRdb keeps only in-frame clones here, not all; method: immunoSEQ multiplex PCR. Of roughly 380,000 clones in the sample, 85% to 90% were seen once. The genes are TRBV19 and TRBJ2-7; D possibly corresponds to TRBD2 (6 bases). The starting material was peripheral blood, obtained in a trial of Ad26.COV2.S vaccine versus placebo. The origin of this receptor is a person aged 18-65 years who received the Ad26.COV2.S COVID-19 vaccine or a placebo. The CDR3 protein is CASSITGTLTYEQYF. In nucleotides, the CDR3 is TGTGCCAGTAGTATCACCGGGACTCTGACCTACGAGCAGTACTTC.